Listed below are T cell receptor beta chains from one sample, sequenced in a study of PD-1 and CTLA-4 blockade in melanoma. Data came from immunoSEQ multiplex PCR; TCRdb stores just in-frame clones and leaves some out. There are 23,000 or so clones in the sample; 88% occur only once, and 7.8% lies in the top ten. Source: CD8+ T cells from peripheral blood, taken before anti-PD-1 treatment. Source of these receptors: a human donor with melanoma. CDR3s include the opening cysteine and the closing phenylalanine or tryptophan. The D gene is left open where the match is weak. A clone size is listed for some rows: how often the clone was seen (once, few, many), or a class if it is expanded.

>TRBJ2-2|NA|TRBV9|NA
CASSVERTSNTGELFF
TGTGCCAGCAGCGTAGAGAGGACTTCGAACACCGGGGAGCTGTTTTTT
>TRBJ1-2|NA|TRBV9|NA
CASSPPREGEGYTF
TGTGCCAGCAGCCCGCCCCGGGAAGGGGAAGGCTACACCTTC
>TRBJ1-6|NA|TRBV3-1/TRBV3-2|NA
CASSQRKGGASSYNSPLHF
TGTGCCAGCAGCCAAAGAAAGGGAGGGGCGAGCTCCTATAATTCACCCCTCCACTTT
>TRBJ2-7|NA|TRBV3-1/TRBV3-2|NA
CASSHYGTRGGEQYF
TGTGCCAGCAGCCACTACGGGACACGGGGAGGCGAGCAGTACTTC
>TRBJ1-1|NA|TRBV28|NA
CASSPQNTEAFF
TGTGCCAGCAGTCCACAGAACACTGAAGCTTTCTTT
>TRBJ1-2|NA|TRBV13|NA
CASSTPDSNYGYTF
TGTGCCAGCAGCACCCCGGACAGCAACTATGGCTACACCTTC
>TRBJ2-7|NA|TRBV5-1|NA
CASSPGTAYEQYF
TGCGCCAGCAGCCCCGGGACGGCCTACGAGCAGTACTTC
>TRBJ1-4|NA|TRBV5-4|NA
CASSLNLGNEKLFF
TGTGCCAGCAGCTTGAACCTGGGGAATGAAAAACTGTTTTTT
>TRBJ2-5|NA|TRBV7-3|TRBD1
CASSLGQVNEETQYF
TGTGCCAGCAGCCTGGGACAGGTCAACGAAGAGACCCAGTACTTC
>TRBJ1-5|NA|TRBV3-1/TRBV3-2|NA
CASSQEYENQPQHF
TGTGCCAGCAGCCAAGAATACGAGAATCAGCCCCAGCATTTT
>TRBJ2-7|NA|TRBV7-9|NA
CASSPGGAEQYF
TGTGCCAGCAGCCCAGGGGGGGCCGAGCAGTACTTC
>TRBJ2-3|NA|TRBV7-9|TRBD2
CAGGNLAGGTDTQYF
TGTGCCGGGGGAAACCTAGCGGGGGGCACAGATACGCAGTATTTT
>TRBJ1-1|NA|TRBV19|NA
CASLRNTEAFF
TGTGCCAGCCTCAGGAACACTGAAGCTTTCTTT
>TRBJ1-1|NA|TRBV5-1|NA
CASIGNFMNTEAFF
TGCGCCAGCATCGGGAACTTCATGAACACTGAAGCTTTCTTT
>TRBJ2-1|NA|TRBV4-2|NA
CASSPSDVGRDEQFF
TGTGCCAGCAGCCCCTCAGACGTCGGGCGTGATGAGCAGTTCTTC
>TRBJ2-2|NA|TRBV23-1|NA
CASNRGVWDTGELFF
TGCGCCAGCAACCGGGGAGTGTGGGACACCGGGGAGCTGTTTTTT
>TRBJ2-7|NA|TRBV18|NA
CASSPPNTAYEQYF
TGTGCCAGCTCACCACCAAACACAGCCTACGAGCAGTACTTC
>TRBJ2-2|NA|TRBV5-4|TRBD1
CASSSDRGLDTGELFF
TGTGCCAGCAGCTCCGACAGGGGGTTGGATACCGGGGAGCTGTTTTTT
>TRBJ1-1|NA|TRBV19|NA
CASSTASYTEAFF
TGTGCCAGTAGTACAGCGTCCTACACTGAAGCTTTCTTT
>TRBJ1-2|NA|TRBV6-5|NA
CASSYSRDTYGYTF
TGTGCCAGCAGTTACTCAAGGGATACGTATGGCTACACCTTC
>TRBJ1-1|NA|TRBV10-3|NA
CAISVAGRTEAFF
TGTGCCATCAGTGTTGCAGGACGAACTGAAGCTTTCTTT
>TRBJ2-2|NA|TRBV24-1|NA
CATSDPRFSAAGELFF
TGTGCCACCAGTGATCCCCGGTTTTCAGCGGCCGGGGAGCTGTTTTTT
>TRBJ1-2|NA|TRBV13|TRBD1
CASSLGRTGLDYGYTF
TGTGCCAGCAGCCTAGGGAGGACAGGGCTAGACTATGGCTACACCTTC
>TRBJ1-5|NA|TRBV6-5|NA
CASSYSTPSGAQPQHF
TGTGCCAGCAGTTACTCGACACCTTCGGGGGCTCAGCCCCAGCATTTT
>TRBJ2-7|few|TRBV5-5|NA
CASSLALGQTYEQYF
TGTGCCAGCAGCTTGGCCCTAGGACAGACCTACGAGCAGTACTTC
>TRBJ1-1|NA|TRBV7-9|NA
CASSFSGVNTEAFF
TGTGCCAGCAGCTTTTCCGGGGTGAACACTGAAGCTTTCTTT
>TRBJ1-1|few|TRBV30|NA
CAWEGGFDTEAFF
TGTGCCTGGGAGGGTGGGTTTGACACTGAAGCTTTCTTT
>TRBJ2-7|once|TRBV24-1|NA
CATSDSSGEQYF
TGTGCCACCAGTGACAGTAGTGGCGAGCAGTACTTC
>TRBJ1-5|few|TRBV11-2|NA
CASSEPGLPQHF
TGTGCCAGCAGCGAACCCGGCCTGCCCCAGCATTTT
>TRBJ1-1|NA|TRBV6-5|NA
CASSYSSFRGNTEAFF
TGTGCCAGCAGTTACTCTAGTTTTCGGGGGAACACTGAAGCTTTCTTT
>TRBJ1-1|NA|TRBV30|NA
CAWSPIPGHEAFF
TGTGCCTGGAGTCCCATACCAGGGCATGAAGCTTTCTTT
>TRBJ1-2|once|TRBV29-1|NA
CSVAEGTNYGYTF
TGCAGCGTTGCGGAGGGAACTAACTATGGCTACACCTTC
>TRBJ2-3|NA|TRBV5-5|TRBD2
CASSLLAGGSDTQYF
TGTGCCAGCAGCTTACTAGCGGGGGGGTCTGATACGCAGTATTTT
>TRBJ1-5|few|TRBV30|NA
CAWSAKGRGNQPQHF
TGTGCCTGGAGTGCTAAGGGTCGGGGCAATCAGCCCCAGCATTTT
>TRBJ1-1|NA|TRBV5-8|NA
CASTTPTTGIMNTEAFF
TGTGCCAGCACGACCCCAACGACAGGTATTATGAACACTGAAGCTTTCTTT
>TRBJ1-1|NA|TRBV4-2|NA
CASSQRGGEAFF
TGTGCCAGCAGCCAAAGAGGAGGTGAAGCTTTCTTT
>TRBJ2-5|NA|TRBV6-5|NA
CASKDYTQETQYF
TGTGCCAGCAAAGACTATACCCAAGAGACCCAGTACTTC
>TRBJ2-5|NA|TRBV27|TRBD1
CASSSLGQPLQETQYF
TGTGCCAGCAGTTCCCTGGGACAGCCTCTCCAAGAGACCCAGTACTTC
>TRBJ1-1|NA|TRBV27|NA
CASSLTANTEAFF
TGTGCCAGCAGTTTAACGGCGAACACTGAAGCTTTCTTT
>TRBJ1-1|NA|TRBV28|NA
CASSPITGIEAFF
TGTGCCAGCAGTCCCATCACAGGGATTGAAGCTTTCTTT
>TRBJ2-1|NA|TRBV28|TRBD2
CATERGGFSYNEQFF
TGTGCCACGGAGCGGGGGGGTTTCTCCTACAATGAGCAGTTCTTC
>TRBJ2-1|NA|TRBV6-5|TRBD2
CASSLLAGEYNEQFF
TGTGCCAGCAGTCTTCTAGCGGGGGAATACAATGAGCAGTTCTTC
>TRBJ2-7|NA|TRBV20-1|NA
CSALDLYEQYF
TGCAGTGCTTTGGACCTCTACGAGCAGTACTTC
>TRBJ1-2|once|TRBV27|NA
CASSSGEGYGYTF
TGTGCCAGCAGTTCCGGGGAGGGCTATGGCTACACCTTC
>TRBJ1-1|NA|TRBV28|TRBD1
CASFGRTGRITEAFF
TGTGCCAGCTTTGGGAGGACAGGGCGTATCACTGAAGCTTTCTTT
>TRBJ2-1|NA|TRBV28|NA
CASSLTSNEQFF
TGTGCCAGCAGTCTGACTAGTAATGAGCAGTTCTTC
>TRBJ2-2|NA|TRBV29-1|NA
CSVFTDTGELFF
TGCAGCGTTTTTACAGACACCGGGGAGCTGTTTTTT
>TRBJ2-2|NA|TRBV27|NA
CASSTGEGTGELFF
TGTGCCAGCAGTACAGGGGAGGGCACCGGGGAGCTGTTTTTT
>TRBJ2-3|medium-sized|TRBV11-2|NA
CASSLDTNTDTQYF
TGTGCCAGCAGCCTCGACACTAACACAGATACGCAGTATTTT
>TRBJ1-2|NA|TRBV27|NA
CASSLGTSYGYTF
TGTGCCAGCAGTTTAGGGACTTCCTATGGCTACACCTTC
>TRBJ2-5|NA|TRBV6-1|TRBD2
CASSERLAGGQETQYF
TGTGCCAGCAGTGAGAGATTAGCGGGGGGGCAGGAGACCCAGTACTTC
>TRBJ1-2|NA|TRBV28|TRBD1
CASSLLQWGQGDYGYTF
TGTGCCAGCAGTTTATTGCAATGGGGACAGGGCGACTATGGCTACACCTTC
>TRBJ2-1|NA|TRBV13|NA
CASSGVGNEQFF
TGTGCCAGCAGTGGGGTGGGGAATGAGCAGTTCTTC
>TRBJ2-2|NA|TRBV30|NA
CAWRRGNTGELFF
TGTGCCTGGAGACGGGGGAACACCGGGGAGCTGTTTTTT
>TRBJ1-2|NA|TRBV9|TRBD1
CASNHPSPTGGLYGYTF
TGTGCCAGCAACCACCCTTCGCCGACAGGGGGTCTCTATGGCTACACCTTC
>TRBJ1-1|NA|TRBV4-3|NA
CASSQGRLEAFF
TGCGCCAGCAGCCAAGGACGGCTTGAAGCTTTCTTT
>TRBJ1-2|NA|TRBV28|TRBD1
CASSPVTGNSVGGYTF
TGTGCCAGCAGTCCTGTGACAGGGAACAGCGTCGGCGGCTACACCTTC
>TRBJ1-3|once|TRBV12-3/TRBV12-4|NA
CASNPPEGNTIYF
TGTGCCAGCAATCCCCCTGAGGGAAACACCATATATTTT
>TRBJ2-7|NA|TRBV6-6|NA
CASSYPTGDEQYF
TGTGCCAGCAGTTACCCGACAGGCGACGAGCAGTACTTC